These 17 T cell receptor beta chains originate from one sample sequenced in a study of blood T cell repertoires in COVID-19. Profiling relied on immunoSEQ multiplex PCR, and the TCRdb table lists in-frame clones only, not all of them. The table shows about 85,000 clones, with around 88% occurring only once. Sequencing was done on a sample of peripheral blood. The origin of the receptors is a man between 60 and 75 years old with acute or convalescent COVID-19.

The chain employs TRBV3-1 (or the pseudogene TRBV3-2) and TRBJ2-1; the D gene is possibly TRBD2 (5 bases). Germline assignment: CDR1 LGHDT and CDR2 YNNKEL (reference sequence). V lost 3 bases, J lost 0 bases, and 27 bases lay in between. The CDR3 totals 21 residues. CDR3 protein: CASSQSPGTVYFVSSYNEQFF. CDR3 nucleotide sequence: TGTGCCAGCAGCCAGTCTCCGGGAACAGTTTACTTTGTGAGCTCCTACAATGAGCAGTTCTTC.

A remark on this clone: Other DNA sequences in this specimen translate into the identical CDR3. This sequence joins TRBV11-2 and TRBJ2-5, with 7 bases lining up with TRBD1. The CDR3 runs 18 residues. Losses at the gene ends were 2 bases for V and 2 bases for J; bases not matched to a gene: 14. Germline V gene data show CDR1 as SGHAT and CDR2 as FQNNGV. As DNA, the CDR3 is TGTGCCAGCAGCTTACGGTATATTCTCCGGGACAGACAAGAGACCCAGTACTTC. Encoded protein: CASSLRYILRDRQETQYF.

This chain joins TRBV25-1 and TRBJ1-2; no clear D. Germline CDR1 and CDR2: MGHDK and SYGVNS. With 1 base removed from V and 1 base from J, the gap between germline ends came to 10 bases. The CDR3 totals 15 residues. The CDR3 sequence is CASSESTVVNYGYTF. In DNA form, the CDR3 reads TGTGCCAGCAGTGAATCCACGGTAGTTAACTATGGCTACACCTTC.

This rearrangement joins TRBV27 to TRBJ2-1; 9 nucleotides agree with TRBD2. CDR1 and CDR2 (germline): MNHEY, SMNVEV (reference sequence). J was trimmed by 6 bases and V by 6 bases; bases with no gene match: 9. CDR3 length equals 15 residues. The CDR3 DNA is TGTGCCAGCAGGATCGGCGGGGGGGCCGGCAATGAGCAGTTCTTC. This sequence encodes CASRIGGGAGNEQFF.

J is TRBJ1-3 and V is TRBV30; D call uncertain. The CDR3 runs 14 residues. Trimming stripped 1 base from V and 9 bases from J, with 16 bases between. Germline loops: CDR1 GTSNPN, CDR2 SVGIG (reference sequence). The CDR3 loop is CAWSENTSRGTIYF. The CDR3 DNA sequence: TGTGCCTGGAGTGAGAACACCTCACGGGGCACCATATATTTT.

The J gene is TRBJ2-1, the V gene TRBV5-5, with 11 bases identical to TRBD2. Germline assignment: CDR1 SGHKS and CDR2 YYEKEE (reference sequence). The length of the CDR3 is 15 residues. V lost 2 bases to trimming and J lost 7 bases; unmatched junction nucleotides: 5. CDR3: CASSFRTSGWNEQFF. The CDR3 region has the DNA TGTGCCAGCAGCTTCCGGACTAGCGGGTGGAATGAGCAGTTCTTC.

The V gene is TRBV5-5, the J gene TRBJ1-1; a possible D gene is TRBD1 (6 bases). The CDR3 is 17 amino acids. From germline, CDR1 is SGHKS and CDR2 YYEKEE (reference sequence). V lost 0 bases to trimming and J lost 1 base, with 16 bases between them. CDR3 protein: CASSLVFGGAGNTEAFF. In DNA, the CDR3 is TGTGCCAGCAGCTTGGTGTTTGGGGGGGCCGGGAACACTGAAGCTTTCTTT.

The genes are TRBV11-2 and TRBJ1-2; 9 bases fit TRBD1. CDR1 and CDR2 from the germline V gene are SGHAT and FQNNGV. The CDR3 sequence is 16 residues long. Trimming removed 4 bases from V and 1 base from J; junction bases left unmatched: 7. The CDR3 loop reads CASSSEGTGFNYGYTF. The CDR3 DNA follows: TGTGCCAGCAGCTCAGAAGGGACAGGGTTTAACTATGGCTACACCTTC.

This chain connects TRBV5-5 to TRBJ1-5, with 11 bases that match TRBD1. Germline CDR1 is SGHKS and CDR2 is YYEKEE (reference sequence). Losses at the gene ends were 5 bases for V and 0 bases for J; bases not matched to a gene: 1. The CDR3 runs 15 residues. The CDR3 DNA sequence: TGTGCCAGCAGGGGGACAGGGGGTAGCAATCAGCCCCAGCATTTT. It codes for CASRGTGGSNQPQHF.

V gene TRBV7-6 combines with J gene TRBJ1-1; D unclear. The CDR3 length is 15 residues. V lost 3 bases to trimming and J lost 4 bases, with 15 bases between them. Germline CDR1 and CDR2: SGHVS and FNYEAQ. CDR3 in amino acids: CASSLRASGATEAFF. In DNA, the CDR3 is TGTGCCAGCAGCTTGAGGGCAAGCGGTGCCACTGAAGCTTTCTTT.

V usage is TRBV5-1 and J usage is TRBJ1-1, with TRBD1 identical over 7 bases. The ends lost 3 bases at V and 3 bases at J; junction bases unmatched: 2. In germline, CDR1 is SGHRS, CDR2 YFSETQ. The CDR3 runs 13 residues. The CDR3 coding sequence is TGCGCCAGCAGCTCCGACAGGGACACTGAAGCTTTCTTT. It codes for CASSSDRDTEAFF.

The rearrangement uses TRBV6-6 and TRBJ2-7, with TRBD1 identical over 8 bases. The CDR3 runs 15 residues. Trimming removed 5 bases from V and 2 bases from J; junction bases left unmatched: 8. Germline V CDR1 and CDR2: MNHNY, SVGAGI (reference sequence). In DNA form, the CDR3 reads TGTGCCAGCAGTGGGGACAGGCCACATCCCTACGAGCAGTACTTC. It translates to CASSGDRPHPYEQYF.

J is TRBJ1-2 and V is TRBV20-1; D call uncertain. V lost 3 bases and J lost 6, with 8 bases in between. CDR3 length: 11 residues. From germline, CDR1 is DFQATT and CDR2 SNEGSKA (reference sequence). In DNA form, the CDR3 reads TGCAGTGCTAGCGGTACTCATGGCTACACCTTC. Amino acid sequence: CSASGTHGYTF.

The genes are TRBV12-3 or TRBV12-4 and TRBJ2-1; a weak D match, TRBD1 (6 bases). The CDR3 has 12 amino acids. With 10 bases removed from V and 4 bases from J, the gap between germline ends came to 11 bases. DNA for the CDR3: TGTGCCACCAGAGGACAGTACAATGAGCAGTTCTTC. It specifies CATRGQYNEQFF.

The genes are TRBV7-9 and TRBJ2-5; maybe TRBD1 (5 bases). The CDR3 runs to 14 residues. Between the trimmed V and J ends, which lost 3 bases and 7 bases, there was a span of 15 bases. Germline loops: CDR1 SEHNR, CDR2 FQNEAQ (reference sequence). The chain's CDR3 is CASSFGPAGATQYF. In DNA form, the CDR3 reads TGTGCCAGCAGCTTCGGACCGGCTGGGGCGACCCAGTACTTC.

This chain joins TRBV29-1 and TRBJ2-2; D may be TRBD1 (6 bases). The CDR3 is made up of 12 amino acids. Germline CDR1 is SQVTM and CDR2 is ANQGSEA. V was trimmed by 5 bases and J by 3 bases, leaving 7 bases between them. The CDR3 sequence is CSVYRDTGELFF. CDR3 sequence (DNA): TGCAGCGTTTACAGGGACACCGGGGAGCTGTTTTTT.

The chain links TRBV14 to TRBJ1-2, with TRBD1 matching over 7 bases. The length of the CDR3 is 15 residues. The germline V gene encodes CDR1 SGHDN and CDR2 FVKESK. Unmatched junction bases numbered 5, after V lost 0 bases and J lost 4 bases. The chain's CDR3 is CASSQDYRGSYGYTF. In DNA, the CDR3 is TGTGCCAGCAGCCAAGACTACAGGGGAAGCTATGGCTACACCTTC.